This is a list of T cell receptor beta chains from one sample in a study of patients and donors after allogeneic stem cell transplantation. TCRdb re-derived calls from the RT-PCR reads in MiXCR, one entry per CDR3 protein. The sample consists of about 150,000 distinct CDR3 sequences, roughly 24% of them appearing once. The sequencing sample was made of blood, either unsorted or a sorted T cell fraction (not recorded which). Every receptor here comes from a human donor who was either an allogeneic HSCT recipient or a stem cell or donor lymphocyte infusion donor (not recorded which). It is not recorded whose cells these are; they may come from a transplant donor. CDR3s include the opening cysteine and the closing phenylalanine or tryptophan. The order of the fields is J gene, clone size, D gene, V gene, CDR3 DNA, CDR3 protein. D genes are given only for firm matches. Size values are once, few and many counts, or a class for expanded clones, and some rows have none.

j_call: TRBJ1-2; clone_size: .; d_call: .; v_call: TRBV3-1; cdr3_nt: TGTGCCAGCAGCCAAGATCCGTGGGCAGGCCCCCAGGTGGGGTATGGCTACACCTTC; cdr3_aa: CASSQDPWAGPQVGYGYTF
j_call: TRBJ1-5; clone_size: few; d_call: .; v_call: TRBV7-2; cdr3_nt: TGTGCCAGCAGCTTATGGGGTGGCAATCAGCCCCAGCATTTT; cdr3_aa: CASSLWGGNQPQHF
j_call: TRBJ1-6; clone_size: few; d_call: .; v_call: TRBV6-5; cdr3_nt: TGTGCCAGCAGTTACTCCCAGGGTAACAATTCACCCCTCCACTTT; cdr3_aa: CASSYSQGNNSPLHF
j_call: TRBJ1-1; clone_size: .; d_call: .; v_call: TRBV4-1; cdr3_nt: TGCGCCAGCAGCCAAGCGAGGCGACAGAACACTGAAGCTTTCTTT; cdr3_aa: CASSQARRQNTEAFF
j_call: TRBJ2-2; clone_size: .; d_call: .; v_call: TRBV12-5; cdr3_nt: TGTGCTAGTGGTTTAATACAGGGAGCCGGGGAGCTGTTTTTT; cdr3_aa: CASGLIQGAGELFF
j_call: TRBJ2-3; clone_size: once; d_call: TRBD2; v_call: TRBV10-3; cdr3_nt: TGTGCCACAAGGGGGACTAGCGGGAGGACCGGTAGCACAGATACGCAGTATTTT; cdr3_aa: CATRGTSGRTGSTDTQYF
j_call: TRBJ2-3; clone_size: .; d_call: .; v_call: TRBV20-1; cdr3_nt: TGCAGTGCTACAGGGAGCGAGAGCCGGGGCGCAGATACGCAGTATTTT; cdr3_aa: CSATGSESRGADTQYF
j_call: TRBJ1-3; clone_size: few; d_call: .; v_call: TRBV5-5; cdr3_nt: TGTGCCAGCAGCTTGGCCCCTACGGATGGAAACACCATATATTTT; cdr3_aa: CASSLAPTDGNTIYF
j_call: TRBJ2-4; clone_size: .; d_call: TRBD1; v_call: TRBV5-5; cdr3_nt: TGTGCCAGCAGCTTTCCAGGGACAGAAAACATTCAGTACTTC; cdr3_aa: CASSFPGTENIQYF
j_call: TRBJ1-6; clone_size: many; d_call: TRBD1; v_call: TRBV3-1; cdr3_nt: TGTGCCAGCAGCCACAAGACAGGGGGGAATTCACCCCTCCACTTT; cdr3_aa: CASSHKTGGNSPLHF
j_call: TRBJ2-1; clone_size: .; d_call: TRBD2; v_call: TRBV20-1; cdr3_nt: TGCAGTCCCACAAGTGGACTAGCGGGGCACGAATACAATGAGCAGTTCTTC; cdr3_aa: CSPTSGLAGHEYNEQFF
j_call: TRBJ1-2; clone_size: .; d_call: .; v_call: TRBV29-1; cdr3_nt: TGCAGCGTTGGTTGGGAGGGGAAAGATGGCTACACCTTC; cdr3_aa: CSVGWEGKDGYTF
j_call: TRBJ2-7; clone_size: .; d_call: TRBD2; v_call: TRBV19; cdr3_nt: TGTGCCAGTAAGCAGCGGGGGCACTACGAGCAGTACTTC; cdr3_aa: CASKQRGHYEQYF
j_call: TRBJ1-1; clone_size: few; d_call: TRBD1; v_call: TRBV27; cdr3_nt: TGTGCCAGCAGTACGCAACAGGGGCTGGGGACTGAAGCTTTCTTT; cdr3_aa: CASSTQQGLGTEAFF
j_call: TRBJ2-1; clone_size: many; d_call: TRBD2; v_call: TRBV20-1; cdr3_nt: TGCAGTGCGCAGCATAGCGGGGCCGGGTACAATGAGCAGTTCTTC; cdr3_aa: CSAQHSGAGYNEQFF
j_call: TRBJ1-2; clone_size: .; d_call: .; v_call: TRBV7-9; cdr3_nt: TGTGCCAGCAGCTGCGAGCGGGACTCGAACTATGGCTACACCTTC; cdr3_aa: CASSCERDSNYGYTF
j_call: TRBJ1-1; clone_size: few; d_call: .; v_call: TRBV6-5; cdr3_nt: TGTGCCAGCAGTTACTCCGTGAATTTGAACACTGAAGCTTTCTTT; cdr3_aa: CASSYSVNLNTEAFF
j_call: TRBJ1-1; clone_size: .; d_call: .; v_call: TRBV28; cdr3_nt: TGTGCCAGCAGTCAGCCACCTGAAGCTTTCTTT; cdr3_aa: CASSQPPEAFF
j_call: TRBJ1-2; clone_size: few; d_call: TRBD1; v_call: TRBV7-2; cdr3_nt: TGTGCCAGCAGCACTACGACAGGGGAATCACATGGCTACACCTTC; cdr3_aa: CASSTTTGESHGYTF
j_call: TRBJ2-7; clone_size: .; d_call: TRBD2; v_call: TRBV6-6; cdr3_nt: TGTGCCAGCAGTTACTCGAGCAGCGGGGCTCCCTCCGAGCAGTACTTC; cdr3_aa: CASSYSSSGAPSEQYF
j_call: TRBJ1-4; clone_size: .; d_call: .; v_call: TRBV3-1; cdr3_nt: TGTGCCAGCAGCCAAGATTGGGCGGGGAATGAAAAACTGTTTTTT; cdr3_aa: CASSQDWAGNEKLFF
j_call: TRBJ2-7; clone_size: few; d_call: .; v_call: TRBV12-3/TRBV12-4; cdr3_nt: TGTGCCAGCAGTTTAGGGCCAGCCACCGACGAGCAGTACTTC; cdr3_aa: CASSLGPATDEQYF
j_call: TRBJ1-1; clone_size: .; d_call: .; v_call: TRBV6-5; cdr3_nt: TGTGCCACCCTCGACAGCCTGAACACTGAAGCTTTCTTT; cdr3_aa: CATLDSLNTEAFF
j_call: TRBJ1-2; clone_size: few; d_call: .; v_call: TRBV7-9; cdr3_nt: TGTGCCAGCAGCTTCAGGGTTGGCTACACCTTC; cdr3_aa: CASSFRVGYTF
j_call: TRBJ2-3; clone_size: few; d_call: TRBD1; v_call: TRBV24-1; cdr3_nt: TGTGCCACCAGTGTGCGCGGGACAGGGGGCTCCACAGATACGCAGTATTTT; cdr3_aa: CATSVRGTGGSTDTQYF
j_call: TRBJ2-7; clone_size: few; d_call: .; v_call: TRBV12-3/TRBV12-4; cdr3_nt: TGTGCCAGCAGTTTAGGTGGGGAACTATCCTACGAGCAGTACTTC; cdr3_aa: CASSLGGELSYEQYF